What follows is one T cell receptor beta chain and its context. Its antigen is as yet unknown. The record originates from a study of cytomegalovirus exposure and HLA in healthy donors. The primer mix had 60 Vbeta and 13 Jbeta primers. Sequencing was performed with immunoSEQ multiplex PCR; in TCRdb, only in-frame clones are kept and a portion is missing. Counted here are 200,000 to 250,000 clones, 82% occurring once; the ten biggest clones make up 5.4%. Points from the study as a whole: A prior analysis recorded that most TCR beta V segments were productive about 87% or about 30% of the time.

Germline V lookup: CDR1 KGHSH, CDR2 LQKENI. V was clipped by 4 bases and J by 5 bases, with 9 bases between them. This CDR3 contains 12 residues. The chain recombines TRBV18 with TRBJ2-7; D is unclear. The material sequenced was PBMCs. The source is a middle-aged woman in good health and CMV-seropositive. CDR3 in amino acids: CASSLRENEQYF. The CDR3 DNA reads TGTGCCAGCTCACTACGCGAGAACGAGCAGTACTTC.